These 28 T cell receptor beta chains came from one sample sequenced in a study of glioma-infiltrating T cells. The iRepertoire nested amplicon-rescue multiplex PCR amplified TCR alpha and beta CDR3s from RNA. TCRdb redid the calling of the multiplex PCR reads with MiXCR, one entry per CDR3 protein. The data show over 80,000 distinct CDR3 sequences, roughly 39% seen once. The sequenced material came from glioma tissue, nonneoplastic brain tissue, or PBMCs (not recorded which). The receptors here all came from a human donor with low-grade glioma or glioblastoma, undergoing nonglioma brain surgery, or in good health (not recorded which).

As for this clonotype: This clone may be a read error of a much larger clone one base away. The CDR3 coding sequence is TGCGCCAGCTGTGCGCTGGGAGGGCCCGACACCGGGGAGCTGTTTTTT. Its protein is CASCALGGPDTGELFF. The rearrangement uses TRBV6-2 or TRBV6-3 and TRBJ2-2; 7 bases line up with TRBD2. This CDR3 contains 16 residues. In germline, CDR1 is MNHEY, CDR2 SVGEGT.

There are many counts of this clonotype. V is TRBV7-3 and J is TRBJ1-2; D is undetermined. Deletions cut 4 bases from V and 8 bases from J, with 20 bases between. The CDR3 is 15 amino acids. Germline-derived CDR1 and CDR2 are SGHTA and FQGTGA. For the CDR3, the DNA is TGTGCCAGCAGCTCCCAGACCATAAACTTGGTCGGCTACACCTTC. Amino acid sequence: CASSSQTINLVGYTF.

This clonotype has at least ten counts. The J gene is TRBJ2-1, the V gene TRBV20-1, with 8 bases aligning to TRBD2. The V segment lost 0 bases and the J segment 5 bases; nucleotides outside the gene matches: 12. Germline V gene lookup returns CDR1 DFQATT and CDR2 SNEGSKA (reference sequence). This CDR3 region has 17 residues. The CDR3 DNA follows: TGCAGTGCTAGAGAAGTGGTGTCTAGCGGGCTGAACAATGAGCAGTTCTTC. Its protein is CSAREVVSSGLNNEQFF.

At least ten counts were recorded for this clonotype. The chain has TRBV2 and TRBJ1-4; no clear D gene. The CDR3 has 13 amino acids. The V gene lost 3 bases and the J gene lost 7 bases, with 9 bases spanning the gap. The germline CDR1 and CDR2 sequences are SNHLY and FYNNEI. This CDR3 is CASSDASGEKLFF. Written as DNA, the CDR3 is TGTGCCAGCAGTGATGCTTCGGGTGAAAAACTGTTTTTT.

Many counts were recorded for this clonotype. This chain joins TRBV6-2 or TRBV6-3 and TRBJ2-2, with TRBD1 as a possible D gene (5 bases). The CDR3 is made up of 13 amino acids. V lost 8 bases and J 6 bases, leaving 13 bases between the germline ends. CDR1 is MNHEY, CDR2 SVGEGT, per germline. CDR3 in DNA: TGTGCCAGCGCTCACCTAGGGGCCGGGGAGCTGTTTTTT. It encodes CASAHLGAGELFF.

This clonotype was found many times. The chain has TRBV3-1 and TRBJ2-5, with 13 bases lining up with TRBD2. J was trimmed by 4 bases and V by 3 bases; bases with no gene match: 5. The CDR3 length is 16 residues. From germline, CDR1 is LGHDT and CDR2 YNNKEL (reference sequence). The CDR3 is CASSQRLAGGSETQYF. The CDR3 region has the DNA TGTGCCAGCAGCCAGCGACTAGCGGGGGGTTCAGAGACCCAGTACTTC.

This clonotype was detected ten times or more. The V gene is TRBV6-2 or TRBV6-3, the J gene TRBJ1-2; no reliable D call. This CDR3 comprises 13 residues. Germline V lookup: CDR1 MNHEY, CDR2 SVGEGT. Trimming took 0 bases from V and 7 from J, leaving 9 bases between them. The CDR3 sequence: CASSYSNGRGYTF. CDR3 DNA: TGTGCCAGCAGTTACTCTAATGGACGTGGCTACACCTTC.

The genes are TRBV7-8 and TRBJ2-5; possible D gene TRBD2, 6 bases. CDR3 length: 18 residues. V lost 11 bases and J 3 bases, leaving 31 bases between the germline ends. Germline V CDR1 and CDR2: SGHVS, FQNEAQ. The DNA of the CDR3 is TGTGCCGGTAGCTTAATTTCCGCTAGCGAAATTGGGAAAGAGACCCAGTACTTC. This codes for CAGSLISASEIGKETQYF.

About this clonotype: The junction does not match germline at one end; this may be a read error. The V gene is TRBV28, the J gene TRBJ2-3; D not resolved. The CDR3 spans 17 residues. CDR1 and CDR2 from the germline V gene are MDHEN and SYDVKM. The CDR3 DNA reads as TGTGCTAGCAGTTTAGACGTTGTGGTGGGTAACACAGATACGCAGTATTTT. Residues: CASSLDVVVGNTDTQYF.

The J gene is TRBJ2-7, the V gene TRBV2; D not certain. The ends were cut back, 7 bases at V and 4 bases at J, with 14 bases in the middle. The CDR3 contains 13 residues. Germline V CDR1 and CDR2: SNHLY, FYNNEI. CDR3 nucleotide sequence: TGTGCCAGCAATCCCTCGGCACTTTACGAGCAGTACTTC. It codes for CASNPSALYEQYF.

This clonotype was counted between two and nine times. The chain combines TRBV7-4 with TRBJ2-2, with D hard to call. Per germline, CDR1 SGHVT and CDR2 SQSDAQ. V gave up 8 bases and J gave up 4 bases, with 23 bases separating them. This CDR3 is 17 amino acids long. The CDR3 loop reads CASGKRTVVVGTGELFF. The CDR3 bases are TGTGCCAGCGGCAAAAGGACCGTCGTGGTTGGCACCGGGGAGCTGTTTTTT.

At least ten counts were recorded for this clonotype. The chain recombines TRBV5-4 with TRBJ2-7; D ambiguous. The V gene's germline CDR1 is SGHNT and CDR2 YYREEE (reference sequence). CDR3 size: 15 residues. V was trimmed by 3 bases and J by 6 bases, leaving 19 bases between them. The CDR3 sequence: CASSSNERSVREQYF. Here the CDR3 DNA reads TGTGCCAGCAGCTCAAACGAACGATCCGTGCGCGAGCAGTACTTC. Looking up the rest from reference TRBV5-4 and TRBJ2-7 gives the full variable domain: ETGVTQSPTHLIKTRGQQVTLRCSSQSGHNTVSWYQQALGQGPQFIFQYYREEENGRGNFPPRFSGLQFPNYSSELNVNALELDDSALYLCASSSNERSVREQYFGPGTRLTVT.

This clonotype was counted ten times or more. The gene calls are TRBV6-1 and TRBJ2-3; D is unresolved. This CDR3 spans 14 amino acids. Germline CDR1 reads MNHNS; CDR2 reads SASEGT. V shed 6 bases and J shed 3 bases, with 13 bases lying between them. Here the CDR3 reads CASRGYGQTDTQYF. The CDR3, as DNA: TGTGCCAGCAGGGGATACGGGCAAACAGATACGCAGTATTTT.

The sample holds many counts of this clonotype. CDR3: CASSLLAIPYNEQFF. CDR3 DNA: TGTGCCAGCAGCTTGCTAGCGATACCGTACAATGAGCAGTTCTTC. The chain employs TRBV7-9 and TRBJ2-1, with D possibly TRBD2 on 6 matching bases. Germline V gives CDR1 SEHNR, CDR2 FQNEAQ (reference sequence). V lost 3 bases and J lost 4, with 13 bases in between. The CDR3 is 15 amino acids.

Notes on this clonotype: The junction departs from germline at one end; a sequencing error may be responsible. The gene calls are TRBV11-1 and TRBJ1-1, with 9 nucleotides matching TRBD1. Germline V gene data show CDR1 as SGHAT and CDR2 as FQDESV (reference sequence). The CDR3 is made up of 15 amino acids. CDR3 sequence reads: CASSPIDRGVPEALF. In DNA, the CDR3 is TGTGCCAGCAGCCCCATCGACAGGGGGGTCCCTGAAGCTCTCTTT.

This clonotype was recorded at least ten times. The chain recombines TRBV2 with TRBJ2-2; D might be TRBD2 (5 bases). V lost 4 bases and J 7 bases, leaving 10 bases between the germline ends. The CDR3 totals 13 residues. Germline assignment: CDR1 SNHLY and CDR2 FYNNEI. CDR3 residues: CASSGGFNGELFF. The CDR3, as DNA: TGTGCCAGCAGTGGAGGGTTTAACGGGGAGCTGTTTTTT.

This clonotype was found many times. This chain joins TRBV24-1 and TRBJ2-3; TRBD1 agrees at 10 bases. CDR1 KGHDR and CDR2 SFDVKD come from the germline V gene. Losses at the gene ends were 9 bases for V and 3 bases for J; bases not matched to a gene: 11. CDR3 length: 16 residues. CDR3 protein: CATAGTGVGETDTQYF. The CDR3 region has the DNA TGTGCCACCGCCGGGACAGGGGTTGGAGAGACAGATACGCAGTATTTT.

In its sample, this clonotype was seen many times. The chain carries TRBV19 and TRBJ2-2; 8 nucleotides agree with TRBD1. CDR3 length: 15 amino acids. V shed 5 bases, J shed 5 bases, and the junction held 7 bases outside the gene matches. The germline V gene has CDR1 LNHDA and CDR2 SQIVND (reference sequence). The CDR3 DNA reads as TGTGCCAGTAGTGAGACAGGGGCCCTGACCGGGGAGCTGTTTTTT. Its translation: CASSETGALTGELFF.

As regards this clonotype: This could be a read error, since a much larger clone is one nucleotide away. The chain has TRBV5-5 and TRBJ2-5, with D unresolved. Between the trimmed V and J ends, which lost 3 bases and 0 bases, there was a span of 6 bases. CDR1 is SGHKS and CDR2 is YYEKEE in the germline V gene (reference sequence). The CDR3 is made up of 13 amino acids. The CDR3 DNA is TGTGCCAGCAGCTGCCCAGACCAAGAGACCCAGTACTTC. This codes for CASSCPDQETQYF.

With respect to this clonotype: A much more abundant neighbour one base away suggests this may be a read error. V and J are TRBV7-9 and TRBJ2-1; D is unclear. The CDR3 totals 13 residues. CDR1 and CDR2 from the germline V gene are SEHNR and FQNEAQ (reference sequence). CDR3 nucleotides: TGTGCCACGTCAAAGGAAGCCAATAATGAGCAGTCCTTC. It is translated as CATSKEANNEQSF.

This clonotype was seen repeatedly, ten times or more. This chain connects TRBV4-2 to TRBJ2-3; D not resolved. The CDR3 length is 14 residues. V shed 0 bases and J shed 4 bases, with 8 bases lying between them. CDR1 is LGHNA, CDR2 YNFKEQ, per germline. CDR3 loop: CASSQDRASDTQYF. The CDR3 DNA reads as TGTGCCAGCAGCCAAGATAGGGCTTCAGATACGCAGTATTTT.

This clonotype has at least ten counts. The J gene is TRBJ2-5, the V gene TRBV5-1; TRBD2 might be the D (5 bases). The V and J ends lost 0 bases and 7 bases respectively, with 7 bases between them. Germline V gives CDR1 SGHRS, CDR2 YFSETQ. The CDR3 contains 12 residues. The CDR3 region is CASSLGELTQYF. CDR3 bases: TGCGCCAGCAGCTTGGGGGAGTTGACCCAGTACTTC.

Ten or more counts support this clonotype. The V gene is TRBV28, the J gene TRBJ2-1; D unresolved. Germline-derived CDR1 and CDR2 are MDHEN and SYDVKM. The CDR3 extends over 8 amino acids. V lost 8 bases to trimming and J lost 12 bases, with 5 bases between them. CDR3 residues: CASGSQFF. In nucleotides, the CDR3 is TGTGCCAGCGGCTCGCAGTTCTTC.

Concerning this clonotype: One junction end disagrees with the germline gene, perhaps due to a read error. This rearrangement joins TRBV6-9 to TRBJ2-7, with D maybe TRBD2 (6 bases). Looked up from germline, CDR1 is MNHGY and CDR2 is SVAAGI. The CDR3 runs 14 residues. The CDR3 reads CASSSPGLGYERYF. The CDR3 region has the DNA TGTGCCAGCAGTTCTCCGGGACTGGGATACGAGCGGTACTTC.

This clonotype showed up many times. The chain employs TRBV2 and TRBJ2-5; 10 bases line up with TRBD2. V shed 6 bases, J shed 5 bases, and the junction held 9 bases outside the gene matches. This CDR3 region has 15 residues. Per the germline V gene, CDR1 is SNHLY and CDR2 is FYNNEI. Here the CDR3 DNA reads TGTGCCAGCAGCCAAAACGGACTAGCGGAGGAGACCCAGTACTTC. Protein sequence: CASSQNGLAEETQYF.

The sample holds many counts of this clonotype. CDR3 nucleotide sequence: TGTGCCAGCAGCTTGGCGGCAGACCGAGGCTACACCTTC. This translates into CASSLAADRGYTF. The J gene is TRBJ1-2, the V gene TRBV5-6; no firm D call. V lost 0 bases, J lost 8 bases, and 11 bases lay in between. CDR1 is SGHDT, CDR2 YYEEEE, per germline. The CDR3 has 13 amino acids.

In this sample, this clonotype turned up many times. The CDR3 nucleotides are TGTGCCAGCAGCTCGACAGGGATGAACACTGAAGCTTTCTTT. Translating it yields CASSSTGMNTEAFF. This chain links TRBV5-4 with TRBJ1-1; 7 bases agree with TRBD1. The ends lost 3 bases at V and 0 bases at J; junction bases unmatched: 2. CDR1 is SGHNT and CDR2 is YYREEE in the germline V gene (reference sequence). This CDR3 comprises 14 residues.

This clonotype was observed many times. The V and J genes are TRBV24-1 and TRBJ1-1; perhaps TRBD1 as D (5 bases). The CDR3 is 14 amino acids. Germline CDR1 KGHDR, CDR2 SFDVKD. Trimming cost V 3 bases and J 4 bases, with 11 bases left between them. The CDR3 region has the DNA TGTGCCACCAGTGATACACAGGAGCCCACTGAAGCTTTCTTT. It specifies CATSDTQEPTEAFF.